This passage covers 27 T cell receptor beta chains from one sample sequenced in a study of response to subunit inactivated influenza vaccine. TCRdb called the RT-PCR reads again in MiXCR, with one record for every CDR3 protein. Of about 780,000 distinct CDR3 sequences listed, around 20% are singletons. The source was PBMCs from blood, collected around 5 days after vaccination. The receptors come from a man over 45 who received an inactivated influenza vaccine.

This clonotype was counted only a few times. The chain links TRBV7-9 to TRBJ2-7; 7 nucleotides align to TRBD1. The CDR3 totals 14 residues. The germline gives CDR1 SEHNR, CDR2 FQNEAQ (reference sequence). The junction had 7 bases not matched to a gene; V was cut back by 3 bases and J by 5 bases. DNA for the CDR3: TGTGCCAGCAGCTTTGGCAGGGGGACCCACGAGCAGTACTTC. It specifies CASSFGRGTHEQYF.

This clonotype came up many times. The chain is built from TRBV5-6 and TRBJ2-3; the D is unclear. The CDR3 runs 13 residues. Trimming removed 2 bases at V and 6 bases at J, with 10 bases between. CDR1 SGHDT and CDR2 YYEEEE come from the germline V gene. The CDR3 protein is CASSLGGPDTQYF. DNA for the CDR3: TGTGCCAGCAGCTTAGGCGGACCCGATACGCAGTATTTT.

This clonotype was seen a handful of times. The genes are TRBV12-3 or TRBV12-4 and TRBJ2-7; 7 bases agree with TRBD1. The CDR3 spans 14 residues. With 2 bases clipped from V and 6 bases from J, the junction kept 7 bases outside the gene matches. CDR3 sequence: CASSLWTGIFEQYF. The DNA for the CDR3 is TGTGCCAGCAGTTTATGGACAGGTATTTTCGAGCAGTACTTC.

This clonotype was observed a handful of times. A clone one base away is much larger, so this may be a read error. V is TRBV11-2 and J is TRBJ2-7; D is uncertain. The CDR3 is 13 amino acids. The ends were cut back, 1 base at V and 2 bases at J, with 6 bases in the middle. CDR1 and CDR2 (germline): SGHAT, FQNNGV. The CDR3 bases are TGTGCCAGCAGCTTAGGGGCAGCCTACGAGCAGTACTTC. This sequence encodes CASSLGAAYEQYF. Using reference TRBV11-2 and TRBJ2-7 for the parts outside the CDR3, the full variable domain is EAGVAQSPRYKIIEKRQSVAFWCNPISGHATLYWYQQILGQGPKLLIQFQNNGVVDDSQLPKDRFSAERLKGVDSTLKIQPAKLEDSAVYLCASSLGAAYEQYFGPGTRLTVT.

This clonotype has only a few counts. The CDR3 region is CAISESRQSYEQYF. As DNA, the CDR3 is TGTGCCATCAGTGAGTCGAGACAGTCCTACGAGCAGTACTTC. The rearrangement links TRBV10-3 to TRBJ2-7; tentative D call: TRBD1 (5 bases). V was cut by 0 bases and J by 1 base, with 7 bases left in between. Germline V gene sequence: CDR1 ENHRY, CDR2 SYGVKD. This CDR3 spans 14 amino acids.

This clonotype was recorded a few times. This rearrangement joins TRBV5-1 to TRBJ2-1, with D possibly matching TRBD2 (6 bases). The ends were cut back, 0 bases at V and 10 bases at J, with 8 bases in the middle. The germline V gene encodes CDR1 SGHRS and CDR2 YFSETQ. This CDR3 has 12 amino acids. The CDR3: CASSLAGEEQFF. In DNA, the CDR3 is TGCGCCAGCAGCTTGGCGGGAGAGGAGCAGTTCTTC.

This clonotype was detected only a few times. V and J are TRBV20-1 and TRBJ2-1; 12 bases agree with TRBD2. The V gene's germline CDR1 is DFQATT and CDR2 SNEGSKA (reference sequence). The V segment lost 5 bases and the J segment 2 bases; nucleotides outside the gene matches: 4. The CDR3 covers 15 residues. CDR3 DNA: TGCAGTGCTTTCCGGACTAGCGGGGCCTACAATGAGCAGTTCTTC. The encoded protein is CSAFRTSGAYNEQFF.

V usage is TRBV7-2 and J usage is TRBJ2-2, with TRBD2 as a possible D gene (5 bases). Germline V CDR1 and CDR2: SGHTA, FQGNSA. V was pared by 7 bases and J by 0 bases, with 12 bases between. There are 15 residues in the CDR3. CDR3 nucleotides: TGTGCCAGCACCCCCATCGGGGCGAACACCGGGGAGCTGTTTTTT. Protein: CASTPIGANTGELFF.

This clonotype was counted only a few times. This chain links TRBV2 with TRBJ2-2, with 7 bases aligning to TRBD1. This CDR3 spans 16 amino acids. Germline V gene lookup returns CDR1 SNHLY and CDR2 FYNNEI. With V trimmed by 6 bases and J by 0 bases, 7 bases remained unmatched. The CDR3, as DNA: TGTGCCAGCAGGGAGACAGGGACCGCGAACACCGGGGAGCTGTTTTTT. This sequence encodes CASRETGTANTGELFF.

In its sample, this clonotype was seen many times. V and J are TRBV20-1 and TRBJ1-2, with TRBD1 identical over 10 bases. Germline lookup yields CDR1 DFQATT and CDR2 SNEGSKA (reference sequence). J was trimmed by 4 bases and V by 6 bases; bases with no gene match: 8. This CDR3 is 14 amino acids long. The DNA for the CDR3 is TGCAGTGCCGCCGGGACAGGGGAGGTCTATGGCTACACCTTC. It specifies CSAAGTGEVYGYTF.

The chain carries TRBV24-1 and TRBJ2-3, with 7 positions matching TRBD2. The junction had 6 bases not matched to a gene; V was cut back by 5 bases and J by 2 bases. The CDR3 extends over 15 amino acids. Germline values: CDR1 KGHDR, CDR2 SFDVKD. The chain's CDR3 is CATSVQAGFTDTQYF. The CDR3 DNA reads TGTGCCACCAGTGTGCAAGCGGGGTTCACAGATACGCAGTATTTT.

V usage is TRBV12-3 or TRBV12-4 and J usage is TRBJ2-7; a weak D match, TRBD1 (5 bases). The CDR3 runs to 14 residues. Trimming stripped 5 bases from V and 6 bases from J, with 17 bases between. The DNA of the CDR3 is TGTGCCAGCAGTCCTAGTTCAGGGTTTACCGAGCAGTACTTC. Translating gives CASSPSSGFTEQYF.

This chain uses TRBV7-2 with TRBJ1-5; D is uncertain. Germline CDR1 and CDR2: SGHTA and FQGNSA. Trimming left V 0 bases short and J 3 bases short, with 6 bases between. The CDR3 loop spans 14 amino acids. CDR3 sequence: CASSLAGINQPQHF. The DNA for the CDR3 is TGTGCCAGCAGCTTAGCCGGGATCAATCAGCCCCAGCATTTT.

A few counts support this clonotype. The rearrangement joins TRBV7-3 to TRBJ1-1; D call uncertain. This CDR3 region has 14 residues. V lost 0 bases and J 1 base, leaving 6 bases between the germline ends. Germline V CDR1 and CDR2: SGHTA, FQGTGA. The CDR3 bases are TGTGCCAGCAGCTTAACCCGAGAGAACACTGAAGCTTTCTTT. It translates to CASSLTRENTEAFF.

This clonotype was detected a few times. The V call is TRBV29-1, the J call TRBJ2-7; a weak D match, TRBD2 (6 bases). CDR1 and CDR2 (germline): SQVTM, ANQGSEA. CDR3 length equals 17 residues. V gave up 2 bases and J gave up 4 bases, with 24 bases separating them. CDR3 DNA: TGCAGCGTTGAAAACCGCCGGGTATGGCGCGGAGGGTACGAGCAGTACTTC. This encodes CSVENRRVWRGGYEQYF.

This clonotype was observed at least ten times. The rearrangement links TRBV4-3 to TRBJ2-1; D gene uncertain. This CDR3 has 16 amino acids. V was cut by 0 bases and J by 0 bases, with 9 bases left in between. The V gene's germline CDR1 is LGHNA and CDR2 YSLEER. CDR3 nucleotide sequence: TGCGCCAGCAGCCAAGATGACGTTAGCTCCTACAATGAGCAGTTCTTC. This encodes CASSQDDVSSYNEQFF.

This clonotype was seen only a few times. The chain joins TRBV12-3 or TRBV12-4 to TRBJ2-7, with TRBD1 matching 7 bases. This CDR3 is built from 15 residues. The junction had 6 bases not matched to a gene; V was cut back by 1 base and J by 3 bases. Here the CDR3 DNA reads TGTGCCAGCAGTTTAGATACCGGGACAGACTACGAGCAGTACTTC. Residues: CASSLDTGTDYEQYF.

This clonotype was found a few times. V and J are TRBV5-1 and TRBJ2-5; unclear D gene. CDR1 is SGHRS, CDR2 YFSETQ, per germline. V was clipped by 1 base and J by 2 bases, with 9 bases between them. The CDR3 is 14 residues long. CDR3 in amino acids: CASSLLLDQETQYF. The CDR3 bases are TGCGCCAGCAGCTTGTTACTCGATCAAGAGACCCAGTACTTC.

The chain uses TRBV7-2 and TRBJ2-7; weak D call: TRBD1 (6 bases). This CDR3 has 16 amino acids. Germline V gene lookup returns CDR1 SGHTA and CDR2 FQGNSA. V was clipped by 0 bases and J by 3 bases, with 15 bases between them. In DNA form, the CDR3 reads TGTGCCAGCAGCTTAGCCTCGGTTGGACAGAACTACGAGCAGTACTTC. It specifies CASSLASVGQNYEQYF.

The CDR3: CAISVSDRDSPQHF. CDR3 sequence (DNA): TGTGCCATCAGTGTGTCGGACCGCGATTCACCCCAGCATTTT. This chain joins TRBV10-3 and TRBJ1-5; the D is unclear. CDR3 length equals 14 residues. CDR1 ENHRY and CDR2 SYGVKD come from the germline V gene. V gave up 4 bases and J gave up 10 bases, with 17 bases separating them.

The gene calls are TRBV25-1 and TRBJ2-1, with 11 bases lining up with TRBD2. V dropped 1 base and J dropped 9; count of bases not matched to a gene: 5. Germline CDR1 and CDR2: MGHDK and SYGVNS. There are 15 residues in the CDR3. Here the CDR3 reads CASSELAGGPVEQFF. The CDR3 bases are TGTGCCAGCAGTGAATTAGCGGGAGGGCCCGTTGAGCAGTTCTTC.

The sample holds a few counts of this clonotype. This chain joins TRBV6-5 and TRBJ2-3; no clear D. Germline values: CDR1 MNHEY, CDR2 SVGAGI. V shed 3 bases and J shed 0 bases, with 13 bases lying between them. CDR3 length: 16 amino acids. The CDR3 loop is CASSYSPDLSTDTQYF. The CDR3 bases are TGTGCCAGCAGTTATAGCCCCGATCTAAGCACAGATACGCAGTATTTT.

This chain connects TRBV25-1 to TRBJ2-5, with 10 bases fitting TRBD1. The V segment lost 1 base and the J segment 3 bases; nucleotides outside the gene matches: 5. The CDR3 loop spans 16 amino acids. Germline assignment: CDR1 MGHDK and CDR2 SYGVNS. The CDR3 reads CASSELDRGRKETQYF. The DNA of the CDR3 is TGTGCCAGCAGTGAATTAGACAGGGGGCGCAAAGAGACCCAGTACTTC.

This clonotype has a handful of counts. The genes are TRBV7-2 and TRBJ2-3; TRBD2 agrees at 13 bases. Germline assignment: CDR1 SGHTA and CDR2 FQGNSA. Trimming removed 5 bases from V and 8 bases from J; junction bases left unmatched: 4. This CDR3 has 14 residues. The CDR3: CASSLTSGRGTQYF. DNA of the CDR3: TGTGCCAGCAGCCTAACTAGCGGGAGGGGTACGCAGTATTTT.

The table lists this clonotype with a few counts. The V call is TRBV21-1, the J call TRBJ2-5; the listed D gene, TRBD1, was not tested against the DNA. TRBV21-1 is listed as a pseudogene. The CDR3 length is 15 residues. The CDR3 nucleotides read TGTGCCAGCAGCAAAAGGGGACAAGACCAAGAGACCCAGTACTTC. Its protein product is CASSKRGQDQETQYF.

This chain links TRBV12-3 or TRBV12-4 with TRBJ2-5; 7 bases match TRBD2. Losses at the gene ends were 2 bases for V and 0 bases for J; bases not matched to a gene: 0. This CDR3 has 14 amino acids. CDR3 DNA: TGTGCCAGCAGTTTAACTAGCGACCAAGAGACCCAGTACTTC. This encodes CASSLTSDQETQYF.

This clonotype showed up just a few times. V is TRBV10-3 and J is TRBJ2-3; possible D gene TRBD1, 5 bases. The CDR3 is made up of 13 amino acids. Trimming cost V 8 bases and J 3 bases, with 12 bases left between them. Germline V gene data show CDR1 as ENHRY and CDR2 as SYGVKD. CDR3 nucleotide sequence: TGTGCCATCTCAGCCAGGGAAACAGATACGCAGTATTTT. It yields the protein CAISARETDTQYF.